The T cell receptor (beta chain) described here comes from a study of blood T cell repertoires in COVID-19. Study overall: COVID-19 samples from acute and convalescent phases originated in the United States, Italy and Spain. Sources were T cells, B-cell-depleted T cells, or PBMCs; the material itself was cDNA or gDNA.

As processed by the authors: For nucleated cells, counts were estimated from reference gene primer amplification. Libraries were prepared by immunoSEQ multiplex PCR; TCRdb keeps only in-frame clonotypes and omits some of them. Clone size and the V and J calls come from that table; the DNA yielded D and trimming. The sample has 150,000 to 200,000 clones, approximately 82% seen once. The Seattle patients, enrolled during active infection, were followed longitudinally. V was pared by 5 bases and J by 8 bases, with 7 bases between. The length of the CDR3 is 11 residues. This clonotype was obtained from a woman between 35 and 50 years old with COVID-19, enrolled during active disease. Input material: peripheral blood. This chain connects TRBV12-3 or TRBV12-4 to TRBJ2-1; D gene uncertain. The CDR3 protein is CASSRYDEQFF. The CDR3 nucleotides are TGTGCCAGCAGTCGCTATGATGAGCAGTTCTTC.